The following is a T cell receptor (beta chain) sequence with its context. This entry is derived from a study of human T cells and chemical hapten exposure. Time point here: patch test 1, 2 weeks after DPC sensitization. Described treatment: therapeutic diphenylcyclopropenone sensitization with weekly scalp DPC. Sample donors consisted of patients with alopecia, aged 18 to 70 years, who were suitable for DPC. In germline, CDR1 is MDHEN, CDR2 SYDVKM. Losses at the gene ends were 3 bases for V and 3 bases for J; bases not matched to a gene: 7. This CDR3 comprises 15 residues. In the authors' workflow: Around 91,000 TCRs per sample was the median, with a range of 23,224 to 690,600. TCRdb independently ran MiXCR on the RACE reads; one entry per CDR3 protein. These V and J calls are TCRdb output, not the study's own analysis. This table has under 85,000 distinct CDR3 sequences, over 9% appearing once.

This TCR was sampled from a woman aged 45-65 years with alopecia areata. Some clones in this sample may be carry-over from other donors' samples. The sample was whole blood, taken in connection with sensitization to the hapten diphenylcyclopropenone (DPC). This chain uses TRBV28 with TRBJ2-7; 8 bases are shared with TRBD2. The CDR3 loop is CASSFTGGPVYEQYF. CDR3 DNA sequence: TGTGCCAGCAGTTTCACGGGAGGGCCGGTCTACGAGCAGTACTTC.